This TCR beta chain was obtained from a study of blood T cell repertoires in COVID-19. As for the study in general: Material from acute and convalescent COVID-19 was sourced from the United States, Italy and Spain.

In the source study's methods: Reference gene primer amplification gave estimated nucleated cell counts. Sequencing was performed with immunoSEQ multiplex PCR; in TCRdb, only in-frame clones are kept and a portion is missing. V and J calls and clone size are copied from that table; D and trimming were computed from the DNA. The profile shows about 270,000 clones, 87% of them singletons. V gave up 7 bases and J gave up 4 bases; unmatched junction bases: 4. The CDR3 extends over 14 amino acids. The germline gives CDR1 MDHEN, CDR2 SYDVKM. Input material: peripheral blood. The chain links TRBV28 to TRBJ1-6; 7 nucleotides align to TRBD1. This sequence originates from a woman aged 45-60 years with acute or convalescent COVID-19. The CDR3 region is CASNSGQYNSPLHF. CDR3 coding DNA: TGTGCCAGCAACTCGGGACAGTATAATTCACCCCTCCACTTT.